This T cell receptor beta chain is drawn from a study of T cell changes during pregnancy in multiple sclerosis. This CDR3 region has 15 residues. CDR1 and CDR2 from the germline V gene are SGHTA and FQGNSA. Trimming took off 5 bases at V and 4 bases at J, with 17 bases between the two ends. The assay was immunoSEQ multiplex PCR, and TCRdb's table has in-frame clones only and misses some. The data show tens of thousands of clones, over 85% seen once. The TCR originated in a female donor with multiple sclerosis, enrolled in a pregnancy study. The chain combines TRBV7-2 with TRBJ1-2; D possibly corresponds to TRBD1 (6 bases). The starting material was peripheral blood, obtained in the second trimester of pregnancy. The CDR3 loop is CASSAYRGGGYGYTF. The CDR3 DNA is TGTGCCAGCAGCGCCTATAGGGGGGGCGGCTATGGCTACACCTTC.